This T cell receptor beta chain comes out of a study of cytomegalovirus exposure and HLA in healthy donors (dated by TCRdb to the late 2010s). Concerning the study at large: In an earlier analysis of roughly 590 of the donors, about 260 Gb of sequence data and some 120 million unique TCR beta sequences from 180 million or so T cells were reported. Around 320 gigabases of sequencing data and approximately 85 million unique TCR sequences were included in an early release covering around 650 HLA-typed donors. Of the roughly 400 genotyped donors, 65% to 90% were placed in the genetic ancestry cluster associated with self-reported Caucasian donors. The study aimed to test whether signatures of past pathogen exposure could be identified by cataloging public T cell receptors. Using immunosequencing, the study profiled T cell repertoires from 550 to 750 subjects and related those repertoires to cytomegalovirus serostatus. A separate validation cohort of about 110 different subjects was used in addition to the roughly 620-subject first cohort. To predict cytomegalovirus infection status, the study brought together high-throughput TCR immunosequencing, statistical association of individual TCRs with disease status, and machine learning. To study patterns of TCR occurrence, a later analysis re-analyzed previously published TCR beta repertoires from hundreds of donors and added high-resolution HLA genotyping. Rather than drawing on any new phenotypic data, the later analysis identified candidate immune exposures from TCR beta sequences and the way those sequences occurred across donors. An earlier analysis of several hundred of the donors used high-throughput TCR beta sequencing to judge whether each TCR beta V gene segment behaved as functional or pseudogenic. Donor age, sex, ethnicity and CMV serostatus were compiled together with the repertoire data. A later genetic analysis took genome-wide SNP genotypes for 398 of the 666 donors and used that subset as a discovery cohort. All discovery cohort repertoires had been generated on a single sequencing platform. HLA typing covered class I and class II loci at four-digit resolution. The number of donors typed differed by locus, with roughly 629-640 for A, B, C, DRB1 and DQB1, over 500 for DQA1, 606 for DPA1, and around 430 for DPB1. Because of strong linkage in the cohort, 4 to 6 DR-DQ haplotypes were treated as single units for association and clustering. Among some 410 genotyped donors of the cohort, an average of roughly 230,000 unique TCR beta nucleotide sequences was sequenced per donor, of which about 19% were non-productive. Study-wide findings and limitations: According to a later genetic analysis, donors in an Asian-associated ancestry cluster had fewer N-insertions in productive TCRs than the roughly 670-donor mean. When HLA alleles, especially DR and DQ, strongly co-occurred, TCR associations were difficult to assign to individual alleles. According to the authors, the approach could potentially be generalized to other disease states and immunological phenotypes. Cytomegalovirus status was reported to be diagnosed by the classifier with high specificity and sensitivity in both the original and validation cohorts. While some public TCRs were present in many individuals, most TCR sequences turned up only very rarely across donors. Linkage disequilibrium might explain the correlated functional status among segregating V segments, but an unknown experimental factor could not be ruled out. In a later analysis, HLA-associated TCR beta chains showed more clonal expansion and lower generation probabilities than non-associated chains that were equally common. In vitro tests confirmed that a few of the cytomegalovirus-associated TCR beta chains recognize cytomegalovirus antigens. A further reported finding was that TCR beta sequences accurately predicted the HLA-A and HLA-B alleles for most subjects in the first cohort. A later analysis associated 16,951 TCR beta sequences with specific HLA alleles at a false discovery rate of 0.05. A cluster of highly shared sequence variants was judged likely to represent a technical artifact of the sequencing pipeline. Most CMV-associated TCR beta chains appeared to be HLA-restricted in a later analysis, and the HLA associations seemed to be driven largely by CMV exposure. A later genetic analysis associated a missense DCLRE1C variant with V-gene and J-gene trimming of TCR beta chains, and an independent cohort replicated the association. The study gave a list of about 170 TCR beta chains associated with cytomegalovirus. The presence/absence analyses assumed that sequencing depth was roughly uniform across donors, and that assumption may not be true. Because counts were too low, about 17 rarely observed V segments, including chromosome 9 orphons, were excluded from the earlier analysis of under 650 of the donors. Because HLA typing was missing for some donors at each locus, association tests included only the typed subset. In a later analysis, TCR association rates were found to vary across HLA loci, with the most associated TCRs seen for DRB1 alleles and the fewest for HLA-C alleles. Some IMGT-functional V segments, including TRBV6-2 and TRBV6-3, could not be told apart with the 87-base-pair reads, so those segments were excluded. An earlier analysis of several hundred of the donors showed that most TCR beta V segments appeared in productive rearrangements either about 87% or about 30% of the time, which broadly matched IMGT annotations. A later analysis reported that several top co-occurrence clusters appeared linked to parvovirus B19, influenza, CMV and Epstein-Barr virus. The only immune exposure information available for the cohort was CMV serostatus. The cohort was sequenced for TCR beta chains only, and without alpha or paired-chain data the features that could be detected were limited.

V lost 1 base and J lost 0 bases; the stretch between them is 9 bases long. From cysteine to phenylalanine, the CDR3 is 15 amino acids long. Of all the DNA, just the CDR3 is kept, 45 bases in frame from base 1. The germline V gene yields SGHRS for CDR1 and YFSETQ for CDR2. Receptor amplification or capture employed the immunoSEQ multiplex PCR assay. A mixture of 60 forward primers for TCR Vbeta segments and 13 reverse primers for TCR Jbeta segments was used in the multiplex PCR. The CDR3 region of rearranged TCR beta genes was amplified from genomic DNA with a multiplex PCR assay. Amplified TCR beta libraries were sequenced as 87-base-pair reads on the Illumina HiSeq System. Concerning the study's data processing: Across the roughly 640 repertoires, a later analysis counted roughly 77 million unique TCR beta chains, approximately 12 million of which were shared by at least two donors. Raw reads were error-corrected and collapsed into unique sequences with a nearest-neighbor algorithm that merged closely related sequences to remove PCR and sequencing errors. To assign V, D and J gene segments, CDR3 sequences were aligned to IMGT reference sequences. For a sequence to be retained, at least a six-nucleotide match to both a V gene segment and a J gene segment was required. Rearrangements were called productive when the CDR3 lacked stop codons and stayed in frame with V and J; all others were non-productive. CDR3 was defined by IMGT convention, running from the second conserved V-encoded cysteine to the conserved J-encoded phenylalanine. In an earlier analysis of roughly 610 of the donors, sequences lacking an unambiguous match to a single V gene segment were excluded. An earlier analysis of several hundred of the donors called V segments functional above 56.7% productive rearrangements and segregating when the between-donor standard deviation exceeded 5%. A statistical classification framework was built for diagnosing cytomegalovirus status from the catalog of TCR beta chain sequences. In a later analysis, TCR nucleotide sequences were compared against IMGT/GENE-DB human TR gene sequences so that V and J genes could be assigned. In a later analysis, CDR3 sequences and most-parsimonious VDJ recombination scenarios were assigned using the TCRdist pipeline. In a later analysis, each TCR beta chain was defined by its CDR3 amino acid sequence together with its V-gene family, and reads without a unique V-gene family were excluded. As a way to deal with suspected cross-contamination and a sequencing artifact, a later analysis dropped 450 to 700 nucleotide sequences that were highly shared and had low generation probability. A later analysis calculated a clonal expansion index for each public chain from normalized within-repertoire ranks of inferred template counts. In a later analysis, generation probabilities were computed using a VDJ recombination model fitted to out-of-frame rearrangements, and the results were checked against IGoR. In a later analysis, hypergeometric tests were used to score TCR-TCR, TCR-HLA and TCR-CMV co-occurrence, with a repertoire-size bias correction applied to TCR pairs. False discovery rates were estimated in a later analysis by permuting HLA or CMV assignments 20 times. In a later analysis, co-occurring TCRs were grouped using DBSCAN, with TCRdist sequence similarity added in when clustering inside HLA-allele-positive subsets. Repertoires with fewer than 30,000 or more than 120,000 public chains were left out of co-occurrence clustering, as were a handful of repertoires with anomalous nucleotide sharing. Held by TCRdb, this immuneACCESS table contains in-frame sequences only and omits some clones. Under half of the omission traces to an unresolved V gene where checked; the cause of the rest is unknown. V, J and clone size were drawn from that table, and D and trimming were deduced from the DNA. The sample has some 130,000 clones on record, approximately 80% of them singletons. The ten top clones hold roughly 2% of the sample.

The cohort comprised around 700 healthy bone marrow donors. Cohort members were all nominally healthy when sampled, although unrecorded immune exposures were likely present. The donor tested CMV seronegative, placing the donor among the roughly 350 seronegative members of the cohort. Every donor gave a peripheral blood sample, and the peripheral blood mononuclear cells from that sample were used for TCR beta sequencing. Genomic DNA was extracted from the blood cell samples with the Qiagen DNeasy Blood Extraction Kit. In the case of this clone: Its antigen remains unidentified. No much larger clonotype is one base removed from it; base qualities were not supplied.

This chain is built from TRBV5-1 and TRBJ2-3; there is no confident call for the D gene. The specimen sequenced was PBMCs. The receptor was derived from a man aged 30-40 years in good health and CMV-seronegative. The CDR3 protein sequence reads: CASSLMGYSTDTQYF. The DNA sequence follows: TGCGCCAGCAGCTTGATGGGCTACAGCACAGATACGCAGTATTTT.